These T cell receptor beta chains were read from a single sample in a study of blood T cell repertoires in COVID-19. Assay used: immunoSEQ multiplex PCR; TCRdb lists only in-frame clones, some missing. The sample records around 130,000 clones, approximately 83% being singletons. Specimen: peripheral blood. The receptor set was obtained from a woman between 50 and 59 years old who had recovered from COVID-19. CDR3s include the opening cysteine and the closing phenylalanine or tryptophan. D genes are given only for firm matches. The size field is filled for only some rows; it gives once, few, many or a size class.

v_gene	d_gene	j_gene	abundance	CDR3nt	CDR3aa
TRBV14	TRBD2	TRBJ2-1	few	TGTGCCAGCAGCCAAGTCCCGGGACTAGTAGGAGGTTACAATGAGCAGTTCTTC	CASSQVPGLVGGYNEQFF
TRBV18	.	TRBJ1-4	.	TGTGCCAGCTCACTAACGAAGGGGTCCAATGAAAAACTGTTTTTT	CASSLTKGSNEKLFF
TRBV6-6	.	TRBJ1-6	many	TGTGCCAGCAGTTCGCAGGGACTCGGGAGGTCACCCCTCCACTTT	CASSSQGLGRSPLHF
TRBV3-1/TRBV3-2	TRBD1	TRBJ2-5	.	TGTGCCAGCAGCCGGGGACAGCTCCAAGAGACCCAGTACTTC	CASSRGQLQETQYF
TRBV6-2/TRBV6-3	.	TRBJ1-2	.	TGTGCCAGCAGTTACTCGATCGCCAGCGCCCAGGGTGGCTACACCTTC	CASSYSIASAQGGYTF
TRBV11-3	.	TRBJ1-1	.	TGTGCCAGCAGCTTCGGATCCTCGTCGGGAGCTTTCTTT	CASSFGSSSGAFF
TRBV5-4	.	TRBJ1-2	few	TGTGCCAGCAGCCACGGGAACAGAGCTAACTATGGCTACACCTTC	CASSHGNRANYGYTF
TRBV7-2	.	TRBJ2-5	.	TGTGCCAGCAGCTTAAGGCTGGAGACAAGCGGTCACTTC	CASSLRLETSGHF
TRBV6-5	.	TRBJ1-2	.	TGTGCCAGCCTCATACGCGACACCTTGTACTATGGCTACACCTTC	CASLIRDTLYYGYTF
TRBV7-3	.	TRBJ1-5	.	TGTGCCAGCAGCTTAATGTCACAAATTGGCAATCAGCCCCAGCATTTT	CASSLMSQIGNQPQHF
TRBV19	TRBD1	TRBJ1-3	.	TGTGCCAGTAGGCAAGACAGGGGATTTTCCTTCTACTCTGGAAACACCATATATTTT	CASRQDRGFSFYSGNTIYF
TRBV6-5	.	TRBJ2-6	.	TGTGCCATCTACAGATCTGGGGCCAACGTCCTGACTTTC	CAIYRSGANVLTF
TRBV10-3	TRBD1	TRBJ2-4	.	TGTGCCATCAGTGGGACAGGGGAGGGCATTCAGTACTTC	CAISGTGEGIQYF